The T cell receptor beta chain under discussion was sequenced for a study of CD8 T cells in Susac syndrome. Random hexamers primed reverse transcription of roughly 0.5 to 1 ug RNA. A single record per CDR3 protein comes from TCRdb applying MiXCR to the immunoSEQ multiplex PCR reads. The sample lists 200,000 or so distinct CDR3 sequences; roughly 96% were seen once. CDR3 length: 14 residues. Trimming cost V 5 bases and J 2 bases, with 12 bases left between them. Sequenced material: CD4+ T cells from PBMCs. This chain uses TRBV12-3 or TRBV12-4 with TRBJ1-1, with TRBD1 as a possible D gene (5 bases). This TCR was recovered from a human donor with multiple sclerosis. The CDR3 DNA follows: TGTGCCAGCAGTGTAACAGGATACAACACTGAAGCTTTCTTT. It codes for CASSVTGYNTEAFF.